This entry lists 27 T cell receptor beta chains sequenced from one sample in a study of T cells in women clearing cervical HPV infection listed by TCRdb under 2018. Receptor amplification or capture employed the immunoSEQ multiplex PCR assay. In TCRdb, the immuneACCESS table is reduced to in-frame sequences with V and J assigned. These tables do not hold every clone; where another copy was compared, an unresolved V gene accounts for under half, and the others remain unexplained. Per the sample table, the count is 35,000 to 45,000 clones. Around 5.8% of the sample is taken by the ten largest. The sequenced sample was blood buffy coat. The receptors come from a woman between 18 and 69 years old with a cervical HPV16 infection that either progressed to CIN3+ or cleared (not recorded which).

Worth noting for this clone: The read stops 3 residues short of the end of the CDR3; the missing end is completed from the germline J gene. The chain uses TRBV30 and TRBJ2-2, with TRBD2 matching over 8 bases. CDR1 GTSNPN and CDR2 SVGIG come from the germline V gene (reference sequence). V lost 0 bases and J lost 4; bases outside the gene matches: 7. This CDR3 region has 16 residues. The CDR3 reads CAWSVQRTSRTGELFF. The DNA read from the CDR3 is TGTGCCTGGAGTGTACAGAGGACTAGCCGCACCGGGGAG.

A remark on this clone: The DNA ends 3 residues before the CDR3 does, and the rest of the CDR3 is filled in from the germline J gene. The chain carries TRBV28 and TRBJ2-4; D unclear. V gave up 2 bases and J gave up 1 base, with 9 bases separating them. Germline values: CDR1 MDHEN, CDR2 SYDVKM. The CDR3 loop spans 15 amino acids. CDR3 DNA, as far as it was read: TGTGCCAGCAGTTTAAACCAGGTCGCCAAAAACATT. This translates into CASSLNQVAKNI. The entire CDR3 protein is CASSLNQVAKNIQYF.

A note on this clone: Read data end 3 residues before the CDR3 end; the end is taken from the germline J gene. The V and J genes are TRBV19 and TRBJ2-7, with D possibly matching TRBD1 (5 bases). The V end lost 3 bases, the J end lost 2 bases, and 11 bases lay between the germline ends. The CDR3 has 14 residues. Germline V lookup: CDR1 LNHDA, CDR2 SQIVND (reference sequence). Partial CDR3 DNA: TGTGCCAGTAGTATTGGGGCCAGGCCCTACGAG. It translates to CASSIGARPYE. In full, the CDR3 is CASSIGARPYEQYF.

Concerning this clone itself: The read is 3 residues too short to cover the CDR3 end, so that end is filled in from the germline J gene. The chain recombines TRBV19 with TRBJ2-1, with D tentatively TRBD1 or TRBD2 (5 bases each). V was cut by 3 bases and J by 7 bases, with 13 bases left in between. This CDR3 spans 14 amino acids. Germline CDR1 reads LNHDA; CDR2 reads SQIVND (reference sequence). This CDR3 reads CASSMGFEGNEQFF. The CDR3 DNA, read in part, is TGTGCCAGTAGTATGGGGTTCGAGGGGAATGAG.

Note on this clone: The read ends 3 residues before the CDR3 terminus; that terminus is restored from the germline J gene. The chain carries TRBV7-9 and TRBJ1-2; TRBD1 matches at 7 bases. V dropped 5 bases and J dropped 6; count of bases not matched to a gene: 9. The CDR3 length is 14 residues. Per germline, CDR1 SEHNR and CDR2 FQNEAQ (reference sequence). The CDR3 sequence: CASSVGQDANGYTF. CDR3 bases read: TGTGCCAGCAGCGTCGGACAGGATGCTAATGGC. The full variable domain, completed using reference TRBV7-9 and TRBJ1-2, is DTGVSQNPRHKITKRGQNVTFRCDPISEHNRLYWYRQTLGQGPEFLTYFQNEAQLEKSRLLSDRFSAERPKGSFSTLEIQRTEQGDSAMYLCASSVGQDANGYTFGSGTRLTVV.

About this clone: The DNA ends 3 residues before the CDR3 does, and the rest of the CDR3 is filled in from the germline J gene. The V call is TRBV19, the J call TRBJ1-2; tentative D call: TRBD1 (5 bases). There are 14 residues in the CDR3. The germline V gene encodes CDR1 LNHDA and CDR2 SQIVND (reference sequence). CDR3 protein: CASSIVGDSYDYTF. CDR3 DNA, as far as it was read: TGTGCCAGTAGTATCGTGGGGGACTCCTACGAC.

Of note for this clone: The read stops 3 residues short of the end of the CDR3; the missing end is completed from the germline J gene. The chain combines TRBV30 with TRBJ1-3; a possible D gene is TRBD1 (5 bases). Trimming took off 6 bases at V and 3 bases at J, with 12 bases between the two ends. Germline CDR1 reads GTSNPN; CDR2 reads SVGIG (reference sequence). This CDR3 has 13 residues. The CDR3 loop reads CACTRGSGNTIYF. The DNA read from the CDR3 is TGTGCCTGTACACGGGGGAGTGGAAACACC. The complete variable domain, with remaining parts taken from reference TRBV30 and TRBJ1-3, reads SQTIHQWPATLVQPVGSPLSLECTVEGTSNPNLYWYRQAAGRGLQLLFYSVGIGQISSEVPQNLSASRPQDRQFILSSKKLLLSDSGFYLCACTRGSGNTIYFGEGSWLTVV.

This clone is deemed medium-sized by its frequency. The DNA ends 3 residues before the CDR3 does, and the rest of the CDR3 is filled in from the germline J gene. The rearrangement joins TRBV19 to TRBJ2-2; the match to TRBD2 covers 9 bases. The V gene end was trimmed by 7 bases and the J gene end by 4 bases; junction bases not matched to a gene: 4. The germline V gene encodes CDR1 LNHDA and CDR2 SQIVND (reference sequence). There are 14 residues in the CDR3. The CDR3 protein is CASTREGGTGELFF. CDR3 bases read: TGTGCCAGTACGCGGGAGGGTGGCACCGGGGAG.

For this clone: The read stops 3 residues short of the end of the CDR3; the missing end is completed from the germline J gene. V and J are TRBV20-1 and TRBJ2-7; 10 nucleotides line up with TRBD2. CDR1 and CDR2 from the germline V gene are DFQATT and SNEGSKA (reference sequence). The CDR3 has 15 residues. V lost 6 bases, J lost 4 bases, and 12 bases stayed unmatched. The chain's CDR3 is CSALTRTSGGYEQYF. CDR3 bases read: TGCAGTGCACTAACCCGGACTAGCGGAGGGTACGAG.

Concerning this clone: The CDR3 extends 3 residues past the end of the read, so its final part is completed from the germline J gene. The J gene is TRBJ2-1, the V gene TRBV29-1, with 7 nucleotides matching TRBD2. The CDR3 totals 14 residues. Germline lookup yields CDR1 SQVTM and CDR2 ANQGSEA. The V and J ends lost 4 bases and 5 bases, in that order; junction bases with no gene match: 8. The CDR3: CSVAGERGNNEQFF. CDR3 DNA, as far as it was read: TGCAGCGTTGCTGGTGAGCGGGGTAACAATGAG.

In regard to this clone: Germline is not matched at one junction end, which may reflect a read error. The sequence runs out 3 residues before the end of the CDR3; the remainder is reconstructed from the germline J gene. Other DNA variants within this sample encode the same CDR3. The chain is built from TRBV20-1 and TRBJ1-3, with a weak D call TRBD1 (6 bases). Germline-derived CDR1 and CDR2 are DFQATT and SNEGSKA (reference sequence). The CDR3 runs 13 residues. Incomplete CDR3 DNA: TGCAGCGCTAGACCCAGGGGCGGAAACACC. Translating it yields CSARPRGGNT. The entire CDR3 is CSARPRGGNTIYF.

About this clone itself: The CDR3 end lies 3 residues beyond the end of the read and is filled in from the germline J gene. The chain has TRBV18 and TRBJ2-2; the D is unclear. The CDR3 sequence is 16 residues long. Germline lookup yields CDR1 KGHSH and CDR2 LQKENI. With 3 bases removed from V and 1 base from J, the gap between germline ends came to 12 bases. The sequenced CDR3 bases are TGTGCCAGCTCACCCCCTAATAGACTGAACACCGGGGAG. Amino acids: CASSPPNRLNTGE. The entire CDR3 is CASSPPNRLNTGELFF.

Concerning this clone itself: The sequence runs out 3 residues before the end of the CDR3; the remainder is reconstructed from the germline J gene. This chain uses TRBV7-8 with TRBJ1-2; TRBD1 is a possible D gene (5 bases). Germline values: CDR1 SGHVS, CDR2 FQNEAQ. The CDR3 loop spans 14 amino acids. The CDR3: CASSLRQGGGGYTF. Incomplete CDR3 DNA: TGTGCCAGCAGCTTGAGGCAGGGTGGGGGGGGC.

In regard to this clone: The CDR3 goes on 3 residues after the read ends, and that part is filled in from the germline J gene. This chain uses TRBV20-1 with TRBJ1-5, with unresolved D. From germline, CDR1 is DFQATT and CDR2 SNEGSKA (reference sequence). Deletions cut 3 bases from V and 3 bases from J, with 15 bases between. The CDR3 has 15 residues. The CDR3 bases that were read are TGCAGTGCTAGGCCGGGTCGGAGTACCAATCAGCCC. This gives the protein CSARPGRSTNQP. The full CDR3 sequence reads CSARPGRSTNQPQHF.

Of note for this clone: Read sequence stops 3 residues before the CDR3 end, and the germline J gene provides the missing end. The chain uses TRBV6-2 or TRBV6-3 and TRBJ2-1, with 11 bases matching TRBD2. With V trimmed by 5 bases and J by 4 bases, 4 bases remained unmatched. This CDR3 has 15 residues. Germline CDR1 MNHEY, CDR2 SVGEGT. The CDR3 DNA, read in part, is TGTGCCAGCAGTAAAATAGCGGGAGGGTACAATGAG. Translating gives CASSKIAGGYNE. The whole CDR3 sequence reads CASSKIAGGYNEQFF.

A remark on this clone: The CDR3 extends 3 residues past the end of the read, so its final part is completed from the germline J gene. V is TRBV19 and J is TRBJ2-1; TRBD2 aligns across 7 bases. Germline values: CDR1 LNHDA, CDR2 SQIVND (reference sequence). This CDR3 region has 16 residues. The V and J ends lost 3 bases and 7 bases, in that order; junction bases with no gene match: 12. CDR3 region: CASSILGGRIANEQFF. The sequenced CDR3 bases are TGTGCCAGTAGTATCTTGGGCGGGAGAATTGCGAATGAG. Together with reference TRBV19 and TRBJ2-1, the CDR3 gives the full variable domain: DGGITQSPKYLFRKEGQNVTLSCEQNLNHDAMYWYRQDPGQGLRLIYYSQIVNDFQKGDIAEGYSVSREKKESFPLTVTSAQKNPTAFYLCASSILGGRIANEQFFGPGTRLTVL.

With respect to this clone: Read sequence stops 3 residues before the CDR3 end, and the germline J gene provides the missing end. J is TRBJ1-1 and V is TRBV19; TRBD1 is a possible D gene (5 bases). Germline CDR1 and CDR2: LNHDA and SQIVND (reference sequence). Trimming shortened V by 6 bases and J by 6 bases, and 11 bases separated the two germline ends. The CDR3 has 12 residues. The part of the CDR3 DNA that was read is TGTGCCAGTAGCCCGTGGGGGGCTGAA. Translated, it gives CASSPWGAE. The entire CDR3 sequence reads CASSPWGAEAFF.

In regard to this clone: One end of the junction fails to match germline, which may point to a read error. The read ends 3 residues shy of where the CDR3 ends; the end is completed using the germline J gene. The chain couples TRBV4-2 to TRBJ1-2; TRBD1 is a possible D gene (6 bases). CDR1 and CDR2 from the germline V gene are LGHNA and YNFKEQ. This CDR3 has 14 residues. The DNA read from the CDR3 is TGCGCCAGCAGCCGGAAGGCACAGGGCTTTGGC. It is translated as CASSRKAQGFG. The whole CDR3 sequence reads CASSRKAQGFGYTF.

Turning to this clone: The read halts 3 residues ahead of the CDR3 end, with the missing end drawn from the germline J gene. The gene calls are TRBV18 and TRBJ1-2; 9 bases are shared with TRBD1. Germline CDR1 and CDR2: KGHSH and LQKENI. CDR3 length equals 15 residues. The sequenced CDR3 bases are TGTGCCAGCTCAATCGACAGGGGGTCCTCCTACGAC. Protein sequence: CASSIDRGSSYD. The whole CDR3 is CASSIDRGSSYDYTF.

As for this clone: With the read ending 3 residues before the CDR3 end, the germline J gene is used to fill in that end. The rearrangement joins TRBV27 to TRBJ2-7, with 11 bases that match TRBD1. After removal of 3 bases from V and 3 bases from J, the junction contained 1 base not matched to a gene. The length of the CDR3 is 14 residues. From germline, CDR1 is MNHEY and CDR2 SMNVEV (reference sequence). CDR3 DNA, as far as it was read: TGTGCCAGCAGTTTCGGGACAGGGGGCTACGAG. As protein: CASSFGTGGYE. The full-length CDR3 reads as CASSFGTGGYEQYF.

Comments on this clone: Read data end 3 residues before the CDR3 end; the end is taken from the germline J gene. The gene calls are TRBV9 and TRBJ2-7; D is uncertain. The V end was cut by 0 bases, the J end by 0 bases, with 10 bases between. This CDR3 is 15 amino acids long. Germline V gives CDR1 SGDLS, CDR2 YYNGEE. CDR3 DNA (partial): TGTGCCAGCAGCGTAGAGGGCACCTTCTCCTACGAG. Its translation: CASSVEGTFSYE. The whole CDR3 protein reads CASSVEGTFSYEQYF.

Points on this clone: The read finishes 3 residues shy of the CDR3 end, and the germline J gene is used to complete it. V is TRBV9 and J is TRBJ2-1, with 12 bases lining up with TRBD2. The V and J ends lost 0 bases and 8 bases, in that order; junction bases with no gene match: 12. The CDR3 is made up of 18 amino acids. The germline V gene encodes CDR1 SGDLS and CDR2 YYNGEE. The CDR3 reads CASSVAGRMGLAGDEQFF. The CDR3 DNA, read in part, is TGTGCCAGCAGCGTAGCCGGTAGGATGGGACTAGCGGGTGATGAG. The variable domain in full, completed from reference TRBV9 and TRBJ2-1, reads DSGVTQTPKHLITATGQRVTLRCSPRSGDLSVYWYQQSLDQGLQFLIQYYNGEERAKGNILERFSAQQFPDLHSELNLSSLELGDSALYFCASSVAGRMGLAGDEQFFGPGTRLTVL.

Concerning this clone: The CDR3 end is not reached by the read, which stops 3 residues before it; the germline J gene fills it in. V is TRBV19 and J is TRBJ1-2; no clear D gene. There are 17 residues in the CDR3. The germline V gene has CDR1 LNHDA and CDR2 SQIVND (reference sequence). The sequenced part of the CDR3 DNA is TGTGCCAGTAGTATCTCACCGGCGGGGAGTGGTTCGAGCGAC. It codes for CASSISPAGSGSSD. The CDR3 reads in full as CASSISPAGSGSSDYTF.

Turning to this clone: The read terminates 3 residues before the CDR3 end, so the remaining end is supplied by the germline J gene. The V call is TRBV7-9, the J call TRBJ1-2; D is perhaps TRBD1 (5 bases). CDR1 is SEHNR and CDR2 is FQNEAQ in the germline V gene (reference sequence). The CDR3 is 15 amino acids. The CDR3 reads CASSRGGDSYNDYTF. The CDR3 DNA, read in part, is TGTGCCAGCAGCCGAGGCGGGGACTCCTACAATGAC.

A word on this clone: The read terminates 3 residues ahead of where the CDR3 ends, so the germline J gene completes it. Other DNA sequences in the sample encode the same CDR3. The chain uses TRBV20-1 and TRBJ2-3, with TRBD1 identical over 9 bases. The length of the CDR3 is 13 residues. Germline V gene data show CDR1 as DFQATT and CDR2 as SNEGSKA (reference sequence). The part of the CDR3 DNA that was read is TGCAGTGCTCCAGGACAGGGGCAAGAGACG. Its protein is CSAPGQGQET. The full CDR3 sequence reads CSAPGQGQETQYF.

Points on this clone: The read ends 3 residues before the CDR3 terminus; that terminus is restored from the germline J gene. This chain links TRBV11-2 with TRBJ2-7; maybe TRBD1 (6 bases). Germline V gene data show CDR1 as SGHAT and CDR2 as FQNNGV. V lost 0 bases, J lost 6 bases, and 6 bases lay in between. The CDR3 is made up of 12 amino acids. CDR3 loop: CASSLDRGEQYF. The part of the CDR3 DNA that was read is TGTGCCAGCAGCTTAGACAGGGGCGAG.

As concerns this clone: The read halts 3 residues ahead of the CDR3 end, with the missing end drawn from the germline J gene. This chain connects TRBV6-2 or TRBV6-3 to TRBJ1-2, with D possibly being TRBD1 (5 bases). This CDR3 has 16 residues. CDR1 and CDR2 (germline): MNHEY, SVGEGT. The CDR3 loop reads CASSKTGTSGSYDYTF. The part of the CDR3 DNA that was read is TGTGCCAGCAGCAAAACCGGGACTAGCGGGAGCTACGAC.